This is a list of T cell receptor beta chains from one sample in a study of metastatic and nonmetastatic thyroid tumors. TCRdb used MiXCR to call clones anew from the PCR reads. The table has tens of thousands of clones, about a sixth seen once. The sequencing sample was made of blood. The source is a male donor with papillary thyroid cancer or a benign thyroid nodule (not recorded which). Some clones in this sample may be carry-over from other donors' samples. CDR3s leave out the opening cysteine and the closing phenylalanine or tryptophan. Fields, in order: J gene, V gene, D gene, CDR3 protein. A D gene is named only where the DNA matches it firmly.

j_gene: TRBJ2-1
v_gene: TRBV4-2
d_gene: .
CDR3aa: ASSQDGSRWVEQF

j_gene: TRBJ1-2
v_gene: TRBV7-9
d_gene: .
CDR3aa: ASSSSGANYGYT

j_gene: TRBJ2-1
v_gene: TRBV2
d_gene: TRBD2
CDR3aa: APDGGGGGEQF

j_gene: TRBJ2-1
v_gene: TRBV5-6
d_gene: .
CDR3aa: ASSLALQTSNEQF

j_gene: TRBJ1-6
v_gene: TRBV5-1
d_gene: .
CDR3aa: ASSLVPWEHSPLH

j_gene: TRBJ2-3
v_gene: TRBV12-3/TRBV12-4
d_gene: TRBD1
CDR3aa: ASSFVRGRDTQY

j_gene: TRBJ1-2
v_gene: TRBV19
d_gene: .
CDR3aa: ASSIVYWGAGYGYT

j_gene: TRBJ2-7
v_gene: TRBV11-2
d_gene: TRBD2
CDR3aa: ASSALVGGVYEQY

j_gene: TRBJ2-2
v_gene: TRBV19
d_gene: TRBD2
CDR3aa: ASIVGLAGGSWELF

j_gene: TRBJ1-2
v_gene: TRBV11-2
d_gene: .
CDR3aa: ASSFVQDSSRDGYT

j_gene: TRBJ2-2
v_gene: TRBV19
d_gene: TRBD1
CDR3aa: ASTLVRSGQGDTGELF

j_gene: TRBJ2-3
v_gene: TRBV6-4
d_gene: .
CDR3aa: ASSEGTDTQY

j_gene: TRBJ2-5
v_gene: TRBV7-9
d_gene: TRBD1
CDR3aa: ASSSWTGDEETQY

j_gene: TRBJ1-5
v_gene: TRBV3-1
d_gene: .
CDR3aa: ASSQGVRQPQH

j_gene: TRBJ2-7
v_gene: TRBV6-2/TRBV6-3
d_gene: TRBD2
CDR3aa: ASSYPGTSGYEQY

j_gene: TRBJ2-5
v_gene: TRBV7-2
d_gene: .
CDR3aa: ASSLRPHGETQY

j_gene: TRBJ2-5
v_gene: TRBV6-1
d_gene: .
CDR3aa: ASSGTGSGTQY

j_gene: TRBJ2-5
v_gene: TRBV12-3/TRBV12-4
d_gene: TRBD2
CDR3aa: ASSHPAGGPSETQY

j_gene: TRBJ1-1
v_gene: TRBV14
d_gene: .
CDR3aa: ASSQEPGVNTEAF

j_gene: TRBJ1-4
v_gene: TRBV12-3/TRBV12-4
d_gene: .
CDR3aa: ASKMGQSAEKLF

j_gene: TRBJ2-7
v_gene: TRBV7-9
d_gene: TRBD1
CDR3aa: ASSLTGDEQY

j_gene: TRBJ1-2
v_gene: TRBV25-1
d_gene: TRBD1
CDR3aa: ASSDVGQGAGGYT

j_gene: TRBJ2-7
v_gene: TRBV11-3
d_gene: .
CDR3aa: ASSLGRDPYEQY

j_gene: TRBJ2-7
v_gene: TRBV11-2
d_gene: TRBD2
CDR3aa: ASSSSGGTSVPYEQY

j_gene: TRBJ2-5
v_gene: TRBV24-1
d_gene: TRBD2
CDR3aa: ATSDTLAGETQY

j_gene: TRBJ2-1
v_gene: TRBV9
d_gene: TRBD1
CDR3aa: ASSVGVGRGPYNEQF

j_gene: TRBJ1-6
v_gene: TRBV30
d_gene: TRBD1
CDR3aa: AWRGDPGQENSPLH

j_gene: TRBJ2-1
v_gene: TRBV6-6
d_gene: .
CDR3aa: ASSYDGYNEQF